This T cell receptor (beta chain) emerged from a study of cytomegalovirus exposure and HLA in healthy donors. Study-wide points: Most observed TCR sequences were rare, whereas some public TCRs were detected in many donors.

This CDR3 has 13 amino acids. Per germline, CDR1 SNHLY and CDR2 FYNNEI. Note on this clone: Its cognate antigen is unknown. The junction departs from germline at one end; a sequencing error may be responsible.

The PCR employed 60 Vbeta primers together with 13 Jbeta primers. Generated by immunoSEQ multiplex PCR, the TCRdb table keeps only in-frame clones and is missing some. The table has about 110,000 clones, roughly 82% seen once; the top ten hold 2% to 3%. This sequence originates from a man aged 30 to 39 in good health and CMV-seropositive. This sequence joins TRBV2 and TRBJ2-3; a possible D gene is TRBD1 (6 bases). The material sequenced was PBMCs. The CDR3 loop is CAGRQENTDTQYF. In DNA form, the CDR3 reads TGTGCCGGCAGACAGGAGAACACAGATACGCAGTATTTT.